This TCR beta chain is from a study of patients and donors after allogeneic stem cell transplantation. The CDR3 totals 16 residues. Germline CDR1 reads SGHTA; CDR2 reads FQGNSA. V was pared by 5 bases and J by 0 bases, with 6 bases of the junction left unmatched. Each CDR3 protein is one row after TCRdb ran MiXCR on the RT-PCR reads. The sample shows some 150,000 distinct CDR3 sequences, about a third of them seen only once. The clonotype comes from a human donor who was either an allogeneic HSCT recipient or a stem cell or donor lymphocyte infusion donor (not recorded which). It is not recorded whose cells these are; they may come from a transplant donor. The specimen was blood, either unsorted or a sorted T cell fraction (not recorded which). V and J are TRBV7-2 and TRBJ2-3; the match to TRBD2 covers 9 bases. The CDR3 bases are TGTGCCAGCAGCCGGATAGCGGGGGCTAGCACAGATACGCAGTATTTT. Translation: CASSRIAGASTDTQYF.